This T cell receptor (beta chain) was sequenced for a study of blood T cell repertoires in COVID-19. Across the whole study: There were acute and convalescent COVID-19 samples, and they came from the United States, Italy and Spain.

Germline V lookup: CDR1 MGHDK, CDR2 SYGVNS. The CDR3 runs 11 residues. V was shortened by 2 bases and J by 10 bases, with 9 bases between the two germline ends. Per the original data handling: How many nucleated cells were present was estimated from reference gene primer amplification. Sequencing was performed with immunoSEQ multiplex PCR; in TCRdb, only in-frame clones are kept and a portion is missing. From that table come the V and J calls and clone size; the DNA was used to work out D and trimming. The sample gives about 110,000 clones, approximately 88% of which show up once; roughly 0.89% is in the top ten.

Sequenced: peripheral blood. V and J are TRBV25-1 and TRBJ2-7, with D maybe TRBD2 (6 bases). This receptor was taken from a woman aged 70 to 79 with acute or convalescent COVID-19. DNA for the CDR3: TGTGCCAGCAGTGAAGCGGGGAGACAGTACTTC. Protein product: CASSEAGRQYF.